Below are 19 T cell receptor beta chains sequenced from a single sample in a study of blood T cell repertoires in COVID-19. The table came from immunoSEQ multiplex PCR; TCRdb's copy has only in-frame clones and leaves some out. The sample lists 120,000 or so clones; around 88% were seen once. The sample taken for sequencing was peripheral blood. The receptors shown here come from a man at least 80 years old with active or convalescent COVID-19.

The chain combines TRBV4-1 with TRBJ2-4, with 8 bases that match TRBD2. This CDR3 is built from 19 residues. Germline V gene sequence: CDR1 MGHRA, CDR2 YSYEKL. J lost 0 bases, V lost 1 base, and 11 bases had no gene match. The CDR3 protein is CASSQAGVGAGVAKNIQYF. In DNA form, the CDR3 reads TGCGCCAGCAGCCAAGCTGGTGTCGGAGCGGGAGTAGCCAAAAACATTCAGTACTTC.

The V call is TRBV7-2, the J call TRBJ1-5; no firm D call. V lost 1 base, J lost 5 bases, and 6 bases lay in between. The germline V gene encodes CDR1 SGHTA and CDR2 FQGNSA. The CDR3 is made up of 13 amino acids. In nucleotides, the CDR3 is TGTGCCAGCAGCTTAGACAGTTATCAGCCCCAGCATTTT. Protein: CASSLDSYQPQHF.

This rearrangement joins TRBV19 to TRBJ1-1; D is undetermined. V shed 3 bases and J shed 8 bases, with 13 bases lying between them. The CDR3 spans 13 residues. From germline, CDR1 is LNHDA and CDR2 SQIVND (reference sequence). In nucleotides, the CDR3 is TGTGCCAGTAGTATTAGATCTGGGCGAGAAGCTTTCTTT. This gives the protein CASSIRSGREAFF.

CDR3 bases: TGTGCCAGTAGTATAGGTATAGGACCGGGAGGCTACACCTTC. This encodes CASSIGIGPGGYTF. The J gene is TRBJ1-2, the V gene TRBV19; no clear D gene. The V gene lost 1 base and the J gene lost 8 bases, with 14 bases spanning the gap. CDR3 length: 14 amino acids. CDR1 is LNHDA and CDR2 is SQIVND in the germline V gene (reference sequence).

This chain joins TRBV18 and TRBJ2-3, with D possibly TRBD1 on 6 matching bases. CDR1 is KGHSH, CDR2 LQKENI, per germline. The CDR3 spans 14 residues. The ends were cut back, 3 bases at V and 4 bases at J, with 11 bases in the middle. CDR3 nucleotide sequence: TGTGCCAGCTCACCCCAGGGGTTAGCAGATACGCAGTATTTT. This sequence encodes CASSPQGLADTQYF.

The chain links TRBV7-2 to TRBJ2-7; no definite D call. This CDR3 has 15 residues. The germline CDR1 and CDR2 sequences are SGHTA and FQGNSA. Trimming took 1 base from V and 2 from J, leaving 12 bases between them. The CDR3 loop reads CASSLERAVPYEQYF. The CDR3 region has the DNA TGTGCCAGCAGCTTAGAGCGAGCCGTGCCCTACGAGCAGTACTTC.

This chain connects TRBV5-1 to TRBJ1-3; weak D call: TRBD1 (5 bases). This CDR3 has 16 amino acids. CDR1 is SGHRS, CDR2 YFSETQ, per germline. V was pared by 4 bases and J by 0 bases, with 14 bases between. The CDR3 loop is CASSQAQGGSGNTIYF. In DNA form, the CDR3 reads TGCGCCAGCAGCCAAGCTCAGGGCGGCTCTGGAAACACCATATATTTT. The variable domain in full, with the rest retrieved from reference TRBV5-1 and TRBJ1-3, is KAGVTQTPRYLIKTRGQQVTLSCSPISGHRSVSWYQQTPGQGLQFLFEYFSETQRNKGNFPGRFSGRQFSNSRSEMNVSTLELGDSALYLCASSQAQGGSGNTIYFGEGSWLTVV.

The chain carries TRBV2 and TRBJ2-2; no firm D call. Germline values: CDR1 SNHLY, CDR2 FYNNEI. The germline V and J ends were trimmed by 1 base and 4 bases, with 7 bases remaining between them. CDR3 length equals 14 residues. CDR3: CASSEGFSTGELFF. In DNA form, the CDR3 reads TGTGCCAGCAGTGAAGGCTTCAGCACCGGGGAGCTGTTTTTT.

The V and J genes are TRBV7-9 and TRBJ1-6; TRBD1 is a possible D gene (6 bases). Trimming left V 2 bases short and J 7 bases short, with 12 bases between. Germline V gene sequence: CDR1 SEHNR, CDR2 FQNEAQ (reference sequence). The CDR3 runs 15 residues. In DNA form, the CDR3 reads TGTGCCAGCAGCTTAATCGGGACATTCAATTCACCCCTCCACTTT. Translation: CASSLIGTFNSPLHF.

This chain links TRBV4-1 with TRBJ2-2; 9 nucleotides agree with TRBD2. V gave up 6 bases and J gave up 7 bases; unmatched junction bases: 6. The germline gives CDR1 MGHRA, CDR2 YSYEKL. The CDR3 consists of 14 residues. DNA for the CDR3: TGCGCCAGCAGTAGGCGGGGGGGCTTCGGGGAGCTGTTTTTT. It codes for CASSRRGGFGELFF.

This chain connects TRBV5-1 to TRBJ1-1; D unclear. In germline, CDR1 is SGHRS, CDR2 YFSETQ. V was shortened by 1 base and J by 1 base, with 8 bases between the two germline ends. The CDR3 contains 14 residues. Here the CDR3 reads CASSLPGANTEAFF. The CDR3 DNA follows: TGCGCCAGCAGCTTGCCCGGAGCGAACACTGAAGCTTTCTTT.

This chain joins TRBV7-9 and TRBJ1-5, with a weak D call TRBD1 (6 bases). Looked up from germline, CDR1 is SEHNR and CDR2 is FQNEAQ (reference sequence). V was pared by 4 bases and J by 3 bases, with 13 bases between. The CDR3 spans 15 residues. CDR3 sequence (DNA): TGTGCCAGCAGCTCACAGGGAGGGGACAATCAGCCCCAGCATTTT. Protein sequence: CASSSQGGDNQPQHF.

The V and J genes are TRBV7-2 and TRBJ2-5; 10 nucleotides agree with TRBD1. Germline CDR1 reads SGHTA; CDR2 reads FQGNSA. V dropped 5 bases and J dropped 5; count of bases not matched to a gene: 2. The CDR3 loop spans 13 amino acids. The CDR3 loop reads CASSTGQGETQYF. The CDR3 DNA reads TGTGCCAGCAGCACGGGACAGGGGGAGACCCAGTACTTC. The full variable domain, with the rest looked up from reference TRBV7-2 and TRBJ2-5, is GAGVSQSPSNKVTEKGKDVELRCDPISGHTALYWYRQSLGQGLEFLIYFQGNSAPDKSGLPSDRFSAERTGGSVSTLTIQRTQQEDSAVYLCASSTGQGETQYFGPGTRLLVL.

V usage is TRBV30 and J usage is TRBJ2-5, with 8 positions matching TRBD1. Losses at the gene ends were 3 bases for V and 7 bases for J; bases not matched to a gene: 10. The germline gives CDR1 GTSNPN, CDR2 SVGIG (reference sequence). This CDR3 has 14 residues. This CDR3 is CAWRVPGGAGTQYF. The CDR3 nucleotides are TGTGCCTGGAGGGTCCCAGGGGGCGCTGGGACCCAGTACTTC.

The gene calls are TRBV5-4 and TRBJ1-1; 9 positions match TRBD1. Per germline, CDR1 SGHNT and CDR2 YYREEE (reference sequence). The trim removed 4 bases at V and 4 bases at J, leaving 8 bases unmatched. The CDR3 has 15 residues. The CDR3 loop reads CASSVDRGLGTEAFF. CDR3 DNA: TGTGCCAGCAGCGTGGACAGGGGTTTAGGCACTGAAGCTTTCTTT.

The CDR3 bases are TGTGCCAGCAGCGAGGGACTAGCTGGTGAGCAGTACTTC. Translated, it gives CASSEGLAGEQYF. The genes are TRBV9 and TRBJ2-7, with 9 bases aligning to TRBD2. The germline V gene encodes CDR1 SGDLS and CDR2 YYNGEE. This CDR3 region has 13 residues. The V and J ends lost 3 bases and 7 bases, in that order; junction bases with no gene match: 5.

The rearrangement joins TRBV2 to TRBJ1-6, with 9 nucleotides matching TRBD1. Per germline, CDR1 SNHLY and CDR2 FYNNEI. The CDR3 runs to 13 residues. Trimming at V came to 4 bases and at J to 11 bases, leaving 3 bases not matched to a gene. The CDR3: CASSADRGTPLHF. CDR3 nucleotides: TGTGCCAGCAGTGCGGACAGGGGTACACCCCTCCACTTT.

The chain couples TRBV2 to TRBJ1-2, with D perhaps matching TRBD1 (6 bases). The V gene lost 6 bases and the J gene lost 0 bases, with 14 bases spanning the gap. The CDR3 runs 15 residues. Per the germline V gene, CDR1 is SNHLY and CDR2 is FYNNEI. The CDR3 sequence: CASSRDKGPNYGYTF. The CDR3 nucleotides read TGTGCCAGCAGCCGGGACAAGGGTCCTAACTATGGCTACACCTTC.

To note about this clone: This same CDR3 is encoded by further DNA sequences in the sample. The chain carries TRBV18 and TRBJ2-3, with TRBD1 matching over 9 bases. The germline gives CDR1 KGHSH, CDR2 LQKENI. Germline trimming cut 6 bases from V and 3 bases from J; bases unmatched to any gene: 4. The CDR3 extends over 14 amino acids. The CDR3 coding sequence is TGTGCCAGCTCGCCCGACAGGGGGACAGATACGCAGTATTTT. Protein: CASSPDRGTDTQYF.